The 10 T cell receptor beta chains below all came from one sample that was sequenced in a study of cytomegalovirus exposure and HLA in healthy donors. It was with 60 Vbeta and 13 Jbeta primers that the PCR ran. TCRdb keeps only in-frame clones here, not all; method: immunoSEQ multiplex PCR. The sample has nearly 300,000 clones, just over 85% seen once. Sequencing was carried out using PBMCs. All receptors derive from a man aged 40-49 years in good health and CMV-seropositive.

This rearrangement joins TRBV6-5 to TRBJ2-1, with TRBD2 as a possible D gene (6 bases). The germline gives CDR1 MNHEY, CDR2 SVGAGI. The CDR3 consists of 15 residues. V was clipped by 5 bases and J by 8 bases, with 19 bases between them. The CDR3 sequence: CASSGSGTGNYEQFF. The DNA of the CDR3 is TGTGCCAGCAGTGGATCCGGGACTGGGAATTATGAGCAGTTCTTC.

This rearrangement joins TRBV7-2 to TRBJ2-3, with TRBD2 matching over 13 bases. V shed 3 bases and J 4 bases; nucleotides not matched to a gene: 4. Germline CDR1 is SGHTA and CDR2 is FQGNSA. The CDR3 length is 16 residues. The CDR3 loop reads CASSFRLAGGSDTQYF. The CDR3 DNA follows: TGTGCCAGCAGCTTCCGACTAGCGGGAGGCTCAGATACGCAGTATTTT.

In its sample, this clone was seen a few times. The V gene is TRBV5-4, the J gene TRBJ1-1; D might be TRBD1 (6 bases). Per germline, CDR1 SGHNT and CDR2 YYREEE (reference sequence). V dropped 4 bases and J dropped 1 base, with 11 bases sitting between them. CDR3 length: 14 amino acids. The CDR3 bases are TGTGCCAGCAGCACGGGACAAGAGAACACTGAAGCTTTCTTT. Protein: CASSTGQENTEAFF.

The chain employs TRBV27 and TRBJ1-1, with D possibly being TRBD1 (6 bases). Germline CDR1 MNHEY, CDR2 SMNVEV (reference sequence). This CDR3 is built from 16 residues. The V end lost 5 bases, the J end lost 0 bases, and 16 bases lay between the germline ends. The CDR3 region is CASSLNREDMNTEAFF. The CDR3 nucleotides read TGTGCCAGCAGTCTGAACAGGGAAGACATGAACACTGAAGCTTTCTTT.

The rearrangement uses TRBV4-1 and TRBJ2-7; 9 bases map to TRBD2. The CDR3 covers 14 residues. V lost 3 bases and J lost 6; bases outside the gene matches: 6. Germline V lookup: CDR1 MGHRA, CDR2 YSYEKL. CDR3 bases: TGCGCCAGCAGCCAGACTAGCGGAGCCTGCGAGCAGTACTTC. This encodes CASSQTSGACEQYF.

The rearrangement links TRBV30 to TRBJ2-3; 7 positions match TRBD2. The CDR3 extends over 13 amino acids. Germline CDR1 is GTSNPN and CDR2 is SVGIG (reference sequence). Germline trimming cut 3 bases from V and 3 bases from J; bases unmatched to any gene: 3. The chain's CDR3 is CAWRAGATDTQYF. The CDR3 DNA reads as TGTGCCTGGAGGGCGGGAGCGACAGATACGCAGTATTTT.

The chain recombines TRBV20-1 with TRBJ2-5; D ambiguous. Germline lookup yields CDR1 DFQATT and CDR2 SNEGSKA (reference sequence). This CDR3 region has 9 residues. V was pared by 6 bases and J by 3 bases, with 2 bases between. CDR3 sequence reads: CSAEETQYF. The CDR3 DNA is TGCAGTGCCGAAGAGACCCAGTACTTC.

The gene calls are TRBV5-1 and TRBJ1-5, with D uncertain. Trimming stripped 6 bases from V and 14 bases from J, with 9 bases between. The CDR3 totals 9 residues. Germline V gives CDR1 SGHRS, CDR2 YFSETQ. The CDR3 DNA reads TGCGCCAGCAACCCACAAAAGCATTTT. It codes for CASNPQKHF.

Remarks on this clone: At one of its ends the junction is not consistent with the germline gene, which may arise from a read error. V gene TRBV7-9 combines with J gene TRBJ1-1; possible D gene TRBD1, 6 bases. The CDR3 contains 16 residues. CDR1 is SEHNR and CDR2 is FQNEAQ in the germline V gene (reference sequence). The CDR3 DNA sequence: TGTTCCAGCAGCTTAAGAGGGGGTGGGTTGCGTACTGAAGCTTTCTTT. This translates into CSSSLRGGGLRTEAFF.

The chain has TRBV4-3 and TRBJ2-2; D might be TRBD2 (6 bases). This CDR3 has 16 residues. Between the trimmed V and J ends, which lost 4 bases and 8 bases, there was a span of 20 bases. Germline CDR1 LGHNA, CDR2 YSLEER. The CDR3 loop is CASSRGAGRGGGELFF. In DNA, the CDR3 is TGCGCCAGCAGCCGAGGGGCGGGACGGGGTGGAGGGGAGCTGTTTTTT.